One and the same sample provided the 24 T cell receptor beta chains below, sequenced in a study of monozygotic twins with inflammatory bowel disease. With the 5' RACE reads reprocessed, TCRdb shows one record per CDR3 protein and no DNA. The specimen's table records around 400,000 distinct CDR3 sequences. The sequencing sample was made of blood. These receptors were taken from a human donor with ulcerative colitis or Crohn's disease, or a healthy co-twin of an affected twin (not recorded which).

The rearrangement joins TRBV5-1 to TRBJ1-3; TCRdb indicates TRBD1, and absent DNA this call remains unverified. Per the germline V gene, CDR1 is SGHRS and CDR2 is YFSETQ. The CDR3 spans 16 residues. CDR3 amino acids: CASSPRQADSGNTIYF.

This chain uses TRBV28 with TRBJ2-2; TCRdb's D call, TRBD2, is unchecked because there is no DNA. CDR3 length equals 16 residues. CDR1 and CDR2 (germline): MDHEN, SYDVKM. CDR3 sequence reads: CASSPGARPSTGELFF.

The chain carries TRBV27 and TRBJ2-1; TCRdb reports TRBD2, a call that lacks DNA to check it against. The CDR3 sequence is 14 residues long. From germline, CDR1 is MNHEY and CDR2 SMNVEV (reference sequence). CDR3 region: CASSRVGSHNEQFF.

CDR3 loop: CSARQGALETQYF. The chain is built from TRBV20-1 and TRBJ2-5; TCRdb gives TRBD1 as the D gene, but with no DNA this cannot be confirmed. Per the germline V gene, CDR1 is DFQATT and CDR2 is SNEGSKA (reference sequence). There are 13 residues in the CDR3.

This chain links TRBV7-9 with TRBJ2-7; TCRdb outputs TRBD2, but without DNA this stays unchecked. The CDR3 extends over 16 amino acids. The germline V gene has CDR1 SEHNR and CDR2 FQNEAQ (reference sequence). The CDR3 reads CASSPPIGRLSYEQYF.

The rearrangement links TRBV30 to TRBJ1-4. Germline CDR1 and CDR2: GTSNPN and SVGIG (reference sequence). This CDR3 comprises 16 residues. This chain's CDR3 is CAWSVTGRLFNEKLFF.

CDR3 sequence: CASSEGSPRSGAYGYTF. V is TRBV2 and J is TRBJ1-2; without DNA, the TCRdb call of TRBD1 cannot be checked. The germline gives CDR1 SNHLY, CDR2 FYNNEI. The CDR3 extends over 17 amino acids. Based on the CDR3 plus reference TRBV2 and TRBJ1-2, the full variable domain is EPEVTQTPSHQVTQMGQEVILRCVPISNHLYFYWYRQILGQKVEFLVSFYNNEISEKSEIFDDQFSVERPDGSNFTLKIRSTKLEDSAMYFCASSEGSPRSGAYGYTFGSGTRLTVV.

The J gene is TRBJ2-1, the V gene TRBV29-1; TCRdb names TRBD2, which stays unverified in the absence of DNA. The CDR3 is 17 amino acids. CDR1 SQVTM and CDR2 ANQGSEA come from the germline V gene. The CDR3 is CSVESSGSPSSYNEQFF.

The chain is built from TRBV2 and TRBJ2-3; lacking DNA, the TRBD2 call made by TCRdb goes unchecked. Looked up from germline, CDR1 is SNHLY and CDR2 is FYNNEI. The CDR3 has 14 amino acids. CDR3 in amino acids: CASRAGGATDTQYF.

The V gene is TRBV11-2, the J gene TRBJ2-7. The V gene's germline CDR1 is SGHAT and CDR2 FQNNGV. The CDR3 covers 13 residues. The CDR3 here is CASSLDLGNEQYF.

The rearrangement joins TRBV19 to TRBJ1-5. From germline, CDR1 is LNHDA and CDR2 SQIVND (reference sequence). The CDR3 is made up of 15 amino acids. The CDR3 region is CASWEVVNSNQPQHF. The whole variable domain, remainder taken from reference TRBV19 and TRBJ1-5, is DGGITQSPKYLFRKEGQNVTLSCEQNLNHDAMYWYRQDPGQGLRLIYYSQIVNDFQKGDIAEGYSVSREKKESFPLTVTSAQKNPTAFYLCASWEVVNSNQPQHFGDGTRLSIL.

The rearrangement links TRBV7-9 to TRBJ2-7; TCRdb gives TRBD2 as the D gene, but with no DNA this cannot be confirmed. The CDR3 runs 14 residues. In germline, CDR1 is SEHNR, CDR2 FQNEAQ (reference sequence). This CDR3 reads CASSPPGGSHEQYF.

The J gene is TRBJ1-2, the V gene TRBV20-1; TCRdb indicates TRBD1, and absent DNA this call remains unverified. The CDR3 has 12 residues. In germline, CDR1 is DFQATT, CDR2 SNEGSKA (reference sequence). The CDR3: CSAGGWYYGYTF.

V and J are TRBV20-1 and TRBJ2-1. Germline loops: CDR1 DFQATT, CDR2 SNEGSKA (reference sequence). CDR3 size: 13 residues. This CDR3 reads CSARPISYNEQFF.

This sequence joins TRBV27 and TRBJ1-2; the D call from TCRdb, TRBD1, cannot be confirmed without DNA. The CDR3 length is 12 residues. Germline CDR1 and CDR2: MNHEY and SMNVEV (reference sequence). CDR3 sequence reads: CASSQGAGGYTF.

The chain is built from TRBV7-3 and TRBJ2-5. The length of the CDR3 is 13 residues. The germline gives CDR1 SGHTA, CDR2 FQGTGA. The CDR3 loop reads CASSLKRGETQYF.

CDR3 loop: CASSFNRMESHEQYF. This rearrangement joins TRBV7-2 to TRBJ2-7. The germline gives CDR1 SGHTA, CDR2 FQGNSA. The CDR3 is made up of 15 amino acids. The variable domain in full, with the rest retrieved from reference TRBV7-2 and TRBJ2-7, is GAGVSQSPSNKVTEKGKDVELRCDPISGHTALYWYRQSLGQGLEFLIYFQGNSAPDKSGLPSDRFSAERTGGSVSTLTIQRTQQEDSAVYLCASSFNRMESHEQYFGPGTRLTVT.

The chain carries TRBV6-4 and TRBJ1-2; without DNA, the TCRdb call of TRBD1 cannot be checked. The CDR3 extends over 20 amino acids. Germline V CDR1 and CDR2: MRHNA, SNTAGT. CDR3 sequence: CASRVTGRFKIQGANYGYTF.

The V call is TRBV9, the J call TRBJ1-1. Germline loops: CDR1 SGDLS, CDR2 YYNGEE. The CDR3 is 15 amino acids. CDR3 sequence: CASSVRPGRALGAFF.

The chain links TRBV19 to TRBJ2-7; the TCRdb call, TRBD2, lacks DNA for checking. Germline V gene sequence: CDR1 LNHDA, CDR2 SQIVND (reference sequence). The CDR3 spans 14 residues. CDR3 residues: CASSMVSGNYEQYF.

This rearrangement joins TRBV11-2 to TRBJ2-7; TCRdb proposes TRBD2, but this gene call is untestable without DNA. CDR3 length: 18 residues. From germline, CDR1 is SGHAT and CDR2 FQNNGV. Here the CDR3 reads CASSLVGTSGGSSYEQYF. Together with reference TRBV11-2 and TRBJ2-7, the CDR3 gives the full variable domain: EAGVAQSPRYKIIEKRQSVAFWCNPISGHATLYWYQQILGQGPKLLIQFQNNGVVDDSQLPKDRFSAERLKGVDSTLKIQPAKLEDSAVYLCASSLVGTSGGSSYEQYFGPGTRLTVT.

The chain couples TRBV20-1 to TRBJ2-7. The germline V gene encodes CDR1 DFQATT and CDR2 SNEGSKA (reference sequence). The CDR3 covers 13 residues. The CDR3 protein is CSASLGFWYEQYF.

Here the CDR3 reads CASTPGLLEAFF. This chain uses TRBV7-9 with TRBJ1-1. Germline lookup yields CDR1 SEHNR and CDR2 FQNEAQ (reference sequence). The CDR3 is made up of 12 amino acids.

The rearrangement links TRBV30 to TRBJ2-3; TCRdb gives TRBD2 as the D gene, but with no DNA this cannot be confirmed. Germline V CDR1 and CDR2: GTSNPN, SVGIG (reference sequence). This CDR3 is built from 15 residues. CDR3 amino acids: CALRAGLTGTDTQYF.